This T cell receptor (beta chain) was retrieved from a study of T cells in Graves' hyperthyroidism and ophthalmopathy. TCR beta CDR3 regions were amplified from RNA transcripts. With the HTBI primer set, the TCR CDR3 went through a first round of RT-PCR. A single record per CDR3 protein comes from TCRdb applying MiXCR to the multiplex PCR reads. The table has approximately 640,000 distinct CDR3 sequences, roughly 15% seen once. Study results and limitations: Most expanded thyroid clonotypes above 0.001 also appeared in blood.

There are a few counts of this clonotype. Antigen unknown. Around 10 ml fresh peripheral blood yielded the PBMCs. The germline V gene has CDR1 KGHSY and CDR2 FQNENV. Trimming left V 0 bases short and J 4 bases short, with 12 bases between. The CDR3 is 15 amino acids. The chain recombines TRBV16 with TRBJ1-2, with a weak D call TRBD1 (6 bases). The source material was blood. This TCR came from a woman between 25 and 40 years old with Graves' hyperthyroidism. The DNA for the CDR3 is TGTGCCAGCAGCCAATCGGGCAGGGGCCTCTATGGCTACACCTTC. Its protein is CASSQSGRGLYGYTF.